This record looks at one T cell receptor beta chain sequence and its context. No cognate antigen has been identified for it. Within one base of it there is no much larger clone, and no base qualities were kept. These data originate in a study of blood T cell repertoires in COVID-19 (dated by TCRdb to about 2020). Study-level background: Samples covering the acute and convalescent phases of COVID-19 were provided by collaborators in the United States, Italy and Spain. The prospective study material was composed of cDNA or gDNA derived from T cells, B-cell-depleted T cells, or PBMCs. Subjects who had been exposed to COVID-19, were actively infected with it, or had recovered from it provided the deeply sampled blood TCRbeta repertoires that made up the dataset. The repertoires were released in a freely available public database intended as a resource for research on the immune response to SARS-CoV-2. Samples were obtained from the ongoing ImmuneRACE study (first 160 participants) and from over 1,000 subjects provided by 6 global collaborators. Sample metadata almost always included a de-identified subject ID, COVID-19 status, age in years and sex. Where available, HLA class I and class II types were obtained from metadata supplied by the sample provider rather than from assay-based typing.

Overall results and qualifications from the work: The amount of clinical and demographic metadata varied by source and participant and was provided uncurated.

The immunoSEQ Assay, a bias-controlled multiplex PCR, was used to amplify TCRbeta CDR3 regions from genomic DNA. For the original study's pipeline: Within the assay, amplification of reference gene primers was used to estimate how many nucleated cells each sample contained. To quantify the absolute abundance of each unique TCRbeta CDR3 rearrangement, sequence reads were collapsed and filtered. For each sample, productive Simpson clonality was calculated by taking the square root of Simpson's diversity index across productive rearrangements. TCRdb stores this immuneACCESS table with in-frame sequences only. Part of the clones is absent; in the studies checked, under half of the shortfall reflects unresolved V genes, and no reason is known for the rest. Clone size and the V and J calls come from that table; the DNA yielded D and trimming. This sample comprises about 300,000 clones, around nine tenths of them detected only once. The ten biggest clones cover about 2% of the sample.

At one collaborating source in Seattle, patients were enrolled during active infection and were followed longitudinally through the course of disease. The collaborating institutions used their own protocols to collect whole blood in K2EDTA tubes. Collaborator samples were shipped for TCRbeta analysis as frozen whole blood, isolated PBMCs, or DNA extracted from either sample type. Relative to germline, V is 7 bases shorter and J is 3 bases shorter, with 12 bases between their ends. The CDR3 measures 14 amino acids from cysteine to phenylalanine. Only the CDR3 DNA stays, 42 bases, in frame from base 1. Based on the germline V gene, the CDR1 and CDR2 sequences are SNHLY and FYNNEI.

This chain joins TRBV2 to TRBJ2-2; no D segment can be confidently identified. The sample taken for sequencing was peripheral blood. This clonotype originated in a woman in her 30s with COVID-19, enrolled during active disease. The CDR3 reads CASKTGLHTGELFF. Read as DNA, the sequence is TGTGCCAGCAAGACGGGTCTCCACACCGGGGAGCTGTTTTTT.